This T cell receptor (beta chain) was obtained from a study of control samples from healthy donors and cancer patients. This CDR3 has 13 amino acids. Germline loops: CDR1 SGHAT, CDR2 FQNNGV. Trimming removed 4 bases at V and 0 bases at J, with 7 bases between. Clones were read by immunoSEQ multiplex PCR, and TCRdb kept only the in-frame ones, dropping some. The data hold approximately 150,000 clones, with around 88% observed a single time. Sequences were obtained from blood. V gene TRBV11-2 combines with J gene TRBJ2-7; no firm D call. The TCR originated in a man between 18 and 35 years old in good health. The CDR3 nucleotides are TGTGCCAGCAGCTCCGCTGACTCCTACGAGCAGTACTTC. Its protein product is CASSSADSYEQYF.